This T cell receptor beta chain emerged from a study of spatial heterogeneity in lung cancer. Study-wide context: There were, on average, more than eight raw-read appearances for each unique TCR and UMI combination.

Overall study results and limits: TCRs found ubiquitously expanded in tumor appeared in blood more at resection than at follow-up.

Individually, TCR cDNA molecules were each labelled with a unique molecular identifier. TCRdb re-derived calls from the 5' RACE reads in MiXCR, one entry per CDR3 protein. The sample lists 45,000 to 55,000 distinct CDR3 sequences, 10% to 15% occurring once. This clonotype has ten or more counts. Its antigen is not known. As for time point: blood at routine non-recurrence follow-up after resection. The germline V gene has CDR1 SEHNR and CDR2 FQNEAQ (reference sequence). Trimming stripped 3 bases from V and 2 bases from J, with 7 bases between. The length of the CDR3 is 13 residues. The sequence derives from a male donor with early-stage non-small cell lung cancer. The genes are TRBV7-9 and TRBJ1-1; maybe TRBD1 (5 bases). The sequences come from PBMCs, collected at follow-up. Here the CDR3 DNA reads TGTGCCAGCAGCTTTCAGGGTAACACTGAAGCTTTCTTT. It codes for CASSFQGNTEAFF.